These T cell receptor beta chains were read from a single sample in a study of blood T cell repertoires in COVID-19. The assay was immunoSEQ multiplex PCR, and TCRdb's table has in-frame clones only and misses some. The sample contains approximately 200,000 clones, over 80% of which appear only once. The sample comprised peripheral blood. The source is a human donor in a cohort sampled during active COVID-19. Both conserved end residues are part of each CDR3. D genes are given only for firm matches. The size field is filled for only some rows; it gives once, few, many or a size class.

abundance | d_gene | j_gene | v_gene | CDR3nt | CDR3aa
. | . | TRBJ1-1 | TRBV4-3 | TGCGCCAGCAGCCAAGATCTGGCCACTGAAGCTTTCTTT | CASSQDLATEAFF
few | TRBD2 | TRBJ2-6 | TRBV7-9 | TGTGCCAGCACCACTTGGGGGGGTCCTGGGGCCAACGTCCTGACTTTC | CASTTWGGPGANVLTF
. | . | TRBJ2-5 | TRBV7-8 | TGTGCCAGCAGCTTAGCTGGGTTGGCGGGAATAGAGACCCAGTACTTC | CASSLAGLAGIETQYF
. | TRBD1 | TRBJ1-4 | TRBV25-1 | TGTGCCAGCAGTGAACCGGACAGGTTTAATGAAAAACTGTTTTTT | CASSEPDRFNEKLFF
. | TRBD2 | TRBJ2-7 | TRBV5-1 | TGCGCCAGCAGCTCCGGACTAGCGGTTCGAGAGCAGTACTTC | CASSSGLAVREQYF
. | . | TRBJ1-2 | TRBV9 | TGTGCCAGCAGCCCCGTCGGAGTTAACAATAACTATGGCTACACCTTC | CASSPVGVNNNYGYTF
. | TRBD1 | TRBJ1-1 | TRBV10-1 | TGCGCCAGTACCCCCCCGGGACAGTTATTGAACACTGAAGCTTTCTTT | CASTPPGQLLNTEAFF
. | . | TRBJ1-5 | TRBV18 | TGTGCCAGCTCACCGAACAGGGCCAGCAATCAGCCCCAGCATTTT | CASSPNRASNQPQHF
. | TRBD2 | TRBJ2-7 | TRBV7-9 | TGTGCCAGCAGCACACAACTAGCGGGAGTTTACGAGCAGTACTTC | CASSTQLAGVYEQYF
. | . | TRBJ1-6 | TRBV7-3 | TGTGCCAGCAGCTTGCTTGCGACAGGCCCGAATTCACCCCTCCACTTT | CASSLLATGPNSPLHF
. | TRBD2 | TRBJ2-4 | TRBV9 | TGTGCCAGCAGCGTAGCTAGCGGGAGCCAAAACATTCAGTACTTC | CASSVASGSQNIQYF
. | TRBD1 | TRBJ1-5 | TRBV5-8 | TGTGCCAGCAGCACGGGACAGGGGACGTTTAGCAATCAGCCCCAGCATTTT | CASSTGQGTFSNQPQHF
few | . | TRBJ1-1 | TRBV7-9 | TGTGCCAGCAGCTTACTGAGAGGGAACATCATGAACACTGAAGCTTTCTTT | CASSLLRGNIMNTEAFF
. | . | TRBJ2-1 | TRBV19 | TGTGCCAGTAGTATAGACGGGTCAAGCTCCTACAATGAGCAGTTCTTC | CASSIDGSSSYNEQFF
. | . | TRBJ2-1 | TRBV30 | TGTGCCTGGAGTGTACGAGGTCGGAGCTCCTACAATGAGCAGTTCTTC | CAWSVRGRSSYNEQFF
. | TRBD1 | TRBJ2-7 | TRBV6-5 | TGTGCCAGCAGTTACTCCCGGGACAGGAGCTACGAGCAGTACTTC | CASSYSRDRSYEQYF
. | TRBD1 | TRBJ1-6 | TRBV6-5 | TGTGCCAGCAGTTACTCGACAGGGGTAGGCTCACCCCTCCACTTT | CASSYSTGVGSPLHF
. | TRBD1 | TRBJ2-7 | TRBV5-1 | TGCGCCAGCAACTCGAAACAGGGGGCGGATGAGCAGTACTTC | CASNSKQGADEQYF
. | . | TRBJ1-1 | TRBV7-9 | TGTGCCAGCAGCCTTTCTACTGAAGCTTTCTTT | CASSLSTEAFF
. | TRBD2 | TRBJ2-7 | TRBV11-2 | TGTGCCAGCAGCTCCACTAGCGGGCTTTCCTACGAGCAGTACTTC | CASSSTSGLSYEQYF